The rows below give T cell receptor beta chains drawn from one sample of a study of fetal regulatory T cell absence and autoimmunity. The protocol was immunoSEQ multiplex PCR, while the TCRdb copy is restricted to in-frame clones and leaves out a portion. The sample holds approximately 49,000 clones, roughly four fifths seen once. The sample was cord blood. These receptors all stem from a newborn boy with IPEX syndrome. The CDR3 runs from the conserved cysteine through the conserved F or W. D genes are given only for firm matches. The listing skips clone size in some rows; elsewhere it reads once, few, many or a size class.

D,size,J,V,DNA,CDR3
TRBD1,.,TRBJ1-2,TRBV4-1,TGCGCCAGCAGCCAATATGCACAGGGGGATCGCTACACCTTC,CASSQYAQGDRYTF
TRBD2,once,TRBJ2-7,TRBV30,TGTGCCTGGACGGGGGGCTACGAGCAGTACTTC,CAWTGGYEQYF
.,.,TRBJ1-5,TRBV6-1,TGTGCCAGCAGGATTAACAGGGATCAGCCCCAGCATTTT,CASRINRDQPQHF
TRBD2,.,TRBJ2-1,TRBV18,TGTGCCAGCTCACCGGAGGGACTAGCGGGAGGAGGGCAGTTCTTC,CASSPEGLAGGGQFF
.,.,TRBJ2-1,TRBV20-1,TGCAGTGCTAGACAGTTGGGTGAGCAGTTCTTC,CSARQLGEQFF
.,.,TRBJ2-6,TRBV7-2,TGTGCCAGCAGCTTAGGGGGCGCTGGGGCCAACGTCCTGACTTTC,CASSLGGAGANVLTF
.,.,TRBJ2-7,TRBV30,TGTGCCTGGAGTGTACTCGGCGGAACCTACGAGCAGTACTTC,CAWSVLGGTYEQYF
.,.,TRBJ2-3,TRBV11-2,TGTGCCAGCAGCTTAGATCTGACCGGAGATACGCAGTATTTT,CASSLDLTGDTQYF
.,.,TRBJ2-3,TRBV9,TGTGCCAGCAGCGTAGTAAGCGGGCTCACAGATACGCAGTATTTT,CASSVVSGLTDTQYF
.,.,TRBJ2-3,TRBV4-3,TGCGCCAGCAGCCGGCAGAGCACAGATACGCAGTATTTT,CASSRQSTDTQYF
.,.,TRBJ2-7,TRBV6-5,TGTGCCAGCGAATCGCGGGGGCACACCTACGAGCAGTACTTC,CASESRGHTYEQYF
.,once,TRBJ1-4,TRBV4-3,TGCGCCAGCAGCCAAGATAGCAGGGAGGACGAAAAACTGTTTTTT,CASSQDSREDEKLFF
.,.,TRBJ2-7,TRBV10-3,TGTGCCGCCTCCGGGACACCGATGGGCGAGCAGTACTTC,CAASGTPMGEQYF
TRBD1,few,TRBJ1-2,TRBV7-9,TGTGCCAGCAGCCTACGACAGGGGGCACACTATGGCTACACCTTC,CASSLRQGAHYGYTF
.,.,TRBJ1-1,TRBV30,TGTGCCTGGAGTGTATTCAAGGGGAACACTGAAGCTTTCTTT,CAWSVFKGNTEAFF
.,.,TRBJ2-7,TRBV10-3,TGTGCCATCAGTGAGCCGAAGGGGTCATGGCCGAGCTCCTACGAGCAGTACTTC,CAISEPKGSWPSSYEQYF
.,.,TRBJ2-7,TRBV4-1,TGCGCCAGCAGCCGTAGCGAGCTGAACGAGCAGTACTTC,CASSRSELNEQYF
TRBD2,.,TRBJ2-2,TRBV19,TGTGCCAGTAGTATGGGGACTAGCGGGGGGCTATACACCGGGGAGCTGTTTTTT,CASSMGTSGGLYTGELFF
TRBD2,.,TRBJ2-1,TRBV6-6,TGTGCCAGCAGCCGCCTGACTAGCGCCTCCTACAATGAGCAGTTCTTC,CASSRLTSASYNEQFF
TRBD2,.,TRBJ2-7,TRBV27,TGTGCCAGCGGCGGGCGGGAGCCCTACGAGCAGTACTTC,CASGGREPYEQYF
.,few,TRBJ2-5,TRBV2,TGTGCCAGCAGTGGACAGACCCAGTACTTC,CASSGQTQYF
.,few,TRBJ1-2,TRBV6-5,TGTGCCAGCAGTCGGGTGGATAACTATGGCTACACCTTC,CASSRVDNYGYTF
.,.,TRBJ1-3,TRBV4-1,TGCGCCAGCAGCCAAGATGGGGACACCATATATTTT,CASSQDGDTIYF
.,.,TRBJ1-2,TRBV6-1,TGTGCCAGCAGTGAAGGAAAGGGACGGACCTATGGCTACACCTTC,CASSEGKGRTYGYTF
.,.,TRBJ1-2,TRBV30,TGTGCCTGGAGTGCTAACTATGGCTACACCTTC,CAWSANYGYTF
TRBD2,.,TRBJ2-1,TRBV5-4,TGTGCCAGCAGCCCAAGACTGTACCGGACTAGCGGGAGGTACAATGAGCAGTTCTTC,CASSPRLYRTSGRYNEQFF
.,.,TRBJ2-5,TRBV11-2,TGTGCCAGCAGCCGAACCGGGAGACAAGAGACCCAGTACTTC,CASSRTGRQETQYF
.,.,TRBJ1-5,TRBV19,TGTGCCAGTAAATGGGGCAATCAGCCCCAGCATTTT,CASKWGNQPQHF
TRBD2,.,TRBJ2-7,TRBV11-1,TGTGCCAGCAGCGGACCCGGACTAGCGGCCGGCTACGAGCAGTACTTC,CASSGPGLAAGYEQYF
TRBD2,.,TRBJ2-7,TRBV19,TGTGCCAGTAGCGTCGGGACTAGCGGGAGTCAGTACTTC,CASSVGTSGSQYF
TRBD2,.,TRBJ2-1,TRBV7-9,TGTGCCAGCAGCTTACCCTTTAGCGGGGGCGGGACCTACAATGAGCAGTTCTTC,CASSLPFSGGGTYNEQFF
.,.,TRBJ1-1,TRBV5-1,TGCGCCAGCAGCTTGGCCGACGCGAACACTGAAGCTTTCTTT,CASSLADANTEAFF
TRBD1,.,TRBJ2-1,TRBV11-3,TGTGCCAGCAGCACGGGACAGGCCGGCAATGAGCAGTTCTTC,CASSTGQAGNEQFF
.,.,TRBJ2-2,TRBV11-3,TGTGCCAGCAGCAGACTAGGGAACACCGGGGAGCTGTTTTTT,CASSRLGNTGELFF
.,.,TRBJ2-7,TRBV9,TGTGCCAGCAGCGTAGGCGGCGGCCCCTACGAGCAGTACTTC,CASSVGGGPYEQYF
TRBD2,.,TRBJ2-7,TRBV4-1,TGCGCCAGCAGCCCTCAACTAGCGGGAGTTCTCTATGAGCAGTACTTC,CASSPQLAGVLYEQYF
.,.,TRBJ2-1,TRBV5-6,TGTGCCAGCAGCTTGTATGCTTACAATGAGCAGTTCTTC,CASSLYAYNEQFF
.,.,TRBJ2-7,TRBV27,TGTGCCAGCAGTCCGATCGTTGGAGCCTCAGTTAGCTCCTACGAGCAGTACTTC,CASSPIVGASVSSYEQYF
.,.,TRBJ2-7,TRBV7-6,TGTGCCAGCAGCTTAGCGCTGCTAAGCGAGCAGTACTTC,CASSLALLSEQYF
.,.,TRBJ2-5,TRBV5-1,TGCGCCAGCAGTTCGTACCAAGAGACCCAGTACTTC,CASSSYQETQYF
TRBD1,.,TRBJ2-7,TRBV7-9,TGTGCCAGCAGCATACCCGGGACAGGCTACTACGAGCAGTACTTC,CASSIPGTGYYEQYF
.,.,TRBJ2-3,TRBV5-1,TGCGCCAGCAGCTTGGGAAAGGGCACAGATACGCAGTATTTT,CASSLGKGTDTQYF
.,.,TRBJ1-4,TRBV15,TGTGCCACCAGCAGAGACAGGGATCGAAATGAAAAACTGTTTTTT,CATSRDRDRNEKLFF
.,.,TRBJ1-1,TRBV4-2,TGTGCCAGCAGCCAAGATCTTATGGCAGGGATGAACACTGAAGCTTTCTTT,CASSQDLMAGMNTEAFF
.,.,TRBJ2-2,TRBV4-1,TGCGCCAGCAGCCACTTAACAGGGACCACCGGGGAGCTGTTTTTT,CASSHLTGTTGELFF
.,.,TRBJ1-1,TRBV21-1,TGTGCCAGCAGCGCCTACAGGGACCTGAACACTGAAGCTTTCTTT,CASSAYRDLNTEAFF
TRBD2,.,TRBJ2-2,TRBV10-2,TGCGCCAGCAGTGAGTCGGTAGCGGGGGAGCACTTTCGGGGCGGGGAGCTGTTTTTT,CASSESVAGEHFRGGELFF
TRBD1,.,TRBJ2-7,TRBV10-3,TGTGCCATCAGTGATACCGTGACAGGGGGCTACGAGCAGTACTTC,CAISDTVTGGYEQYF
.,.,TRBJ2-7,TRBV11-3,TGTGCCAGCTCAAGGGGCATCCACTACGAGCAGTACTTC,CASSRGIHYEQYF
.,.,TRBJ2-7,TRBV7-2,TGTGCCAGCAGCTTAGCAGGCTCCTACGAGCAGTACTTC,CASSLAGSYEQYF
TRBD1,.,TRBJ1-1,TRBV4-1,TGCGCCAGCAGCCAAGGCCGGACAGGGGGCAACACTGAAGCTTTCTTT,CASSQGRTGGNTEAFF
TRBD1,.,TRBJ1-1,TRBV6-5,TGTGCCAGCAGTTACCTGACAGGGGGCGCCGGTGAAGCTTTCTTT,CASSYLTGGAGEAFF
.,.,TRBJ2-1,TRBV5-4,TGTGCCAGCAGCTTTCTACCGACCTCCTACAATGAGCAGTTCTTC,CASSFLPTSYNEQFF
TRBD2,.,TRBJ2-1,TRBV27,TGTGCCAGCAAAACGGGAGGACGTGAGCAGTTCTTC,CASKTGGREQFF
TRBD1,.,TRBJ1-1,TRBV5-4,TGTGCCAGCAGGGTTACAGGGGGCAAGTACACTGAAGCTTTCTTT,CASRVTGGKYTEAFF
.,.,TRBJ2-5,TRBV30,TGTGCCTGGAGTCCAGGGTTGGGGGAGACCCAGTACTTC,CAWSPGLGETQYF
TRBD1,.,TRBJ2-1,TRBV9,TGTGCCAGCAGCGATGGGGACAGGTACAATGAGCAGTTCTTC,CASSDGDRYNEQFF
.,.,TRBJ2-2,TRBV30,TGTGCCTGGAGTGGATATTCGGGGTTCGCGAACACCGGGGAGCTGTTTTTT,CAWSGYSGFANTGELFF
.,.,TRBJ1-4,TRBV30,TGTGCCCAATCGACCCTGGGACGACTGTTTTTT,CAQSTLGRLFF